This record concerns one TCR beta chain sequence. Its antigen is undetermined. This entry comes from a study of vaccination and CD4 T cells after COVID-19. Study in general: In culture, cells were exposed to overlapping spike peptides from SARS-CoV-2, HCoV-NL63, HCoV-OC43 and HCoV-229E. Some control cultures received a CEFX pool, which served as the positive control. Others received an HIV-1 Nef pool or no peptide.

Treatment denoted: roughly 10-day PBMC culture with coronavirus spike peptide pools or control peptides (ViraFEST assay). Cultures used 1.5 million to 2.5 million PBMCs per well, 10 IU/ml IL-2 and about 10 ug/ml peptides. The assay that was used to sequence DNA from cultured CD4+ T cells was the Oncomine TCR Beta short-read assay. Genomic DNA was taken out of cultured CD4+ T cells by extraction. Using its own MiXCR run on the PCR reads, TCRdb lists one record per CDR3 protein. The data contain 16,000 or so distinct CDR3 sequences, roughly four fifths of them singletons. The J segment lost 0 bases and the V segment lost 3 bases, leaving 8 bases of the junction unmatched. The V gene's germline CDR1 is DFQATT and CDR2 SNEGSKA (reference sequence). The CDR3 runs to 17 residues.

The sequenced sample was CD4+ T cells from blood, cultured in vitro, obtained after SARS-CoV-2 vaccination. The chain joins TRBV20-1 to TRBJ2-1; TRBD2 matches 10 bases. The TCR was taken from a human donor who received a COVID-19 vaccine. DNA of the CDR3: TGCAGTGCTAGGGTCCCCCCTAGCGGGGGCTCCTACAATGAGCAGTTCTTC. It yields the protein CSARVPPSGGSYNEQFF.